This is a list of T cell receptor beta chains from one sample in a study of response to subunit inactivated influenza vaccine. TCRdb reanalysed the RT-PCR reads using MiXCR and keeps one entry per CDR3 protein. The sample yields fewer than 350,000 distinct CDR3 sequences, 21% seen once. The specimen comprised PBMCs from blood, sampled about 20 months after vaccination. Source of these receptors: a man in his fifties or sixties who received an inactivated influenza vaccine. Both conserved end residues are part of each CDR3.

>TRBJ1-2|14|TRBV12-3/TRBV12-4
CASSQTGGIYGYTF
>TRBJ2-1|16|TRBV20-1
CSARAASGGIYNEQFF
>TRBJ1-1|17|TRBV6-5
CASSYSPLIGGYTEAFF
>TRBJ2-3|17|TRBV7-2
CASSLSYLGREGDTQYF
>TRBJ2-7|13|TRBV7-9
CASSVQGTYEQYF
>TRBJ1-2|15|TRBV2
CASSEVPATNYGYTF
>TRBJ1-2|14|TRBV20-1
CSAMTRGTGYGYTF
>TRBJ1-1|13|TRBV5-1
CASSPGPNTEAFF
>TRBJ2-1|14|TRBV12-3/TRBV12-4
CASSIAGGAYEQFF
>TRBJ2-5|16|TRBV3-1
CASSPRLGDGEETQYF
>TRBJ1-6|15|TRBV28
CASRRQGGYNSPLHF
>TRBJ1-2|12|TRBV12-3/TRBV12-4
CASRFGDYGYTF
>TRBJ2-3|16|TRBV12-3/TRBV12-4
CASSLVHGRATDTQYF
>TRBJ2-7|16|TRBV3-1
CASSQAPGRIIYEQYF
>TRBJ1-3|16|TRBV24-1
CATSDPHGQIGNTIYF
>TRBJ1-1|13|TRBV12-3/TRBV12-4
CASSWGSITEAFF
>TRBJ1-5|16|TRBV20-1
CSARDPPSNSNQPQHF
>TRBJ2-3|11|TRBV7-9
CASSGRDTQYF
>TRBJ1-5|13|TRBV12-3/TRBV12-4
CASSSVRNQPQHF
>TRBJ2-1|12|TRBV11-2
CASRQGGNEQFF
>TRBJ2-5|15|TRBV10-1
CASSERDSLKAAQYF
>TRBJ1-3|15|TRBV7-8
CASSRTGNFGNTIYF
>TRBJ1-3|14|TRBV12-3/TRBV12-4
CASSEAGEGNTIYF